Shown below are 14 T cell receptor beta chains from a single sample sequenced in a study of PD-1 blockade in classical Hodgkin lymphoma. Brentuximab vedotin exposure varied among the patients, all of whom had relapsed after autologous stem cell transplantation. Here immunoSEQ multiplex PCR was the method, and the copy in TCRdb shows in-frame clones only, minus some. The sample has about 36,000 clones; approximately 69% are singletons. The sample was peripheral blood mononuclear cells (PBMCs), taken before the second cycle of nivolumab. The receptors come from a human donor with classical Hodgkin lymphoma.

This clone was observed a handful of times. The rearrangement links TRBV10-3 to TRBJ2-3; TRBD1 is a possible D gene (5 bases). CDR1 and CDR2 from the germline V gene are ENHRY and SYGVKD. The germline V and J ends were trimmed by 1 base and 1 base, with 6 bases remaining between them. CDR3 length: 14 amino acids. For the CDR3, the DNA is TGTGCCATCAGTGAGTTCAGGGGCACAGATACGCAGTATTTT. It yields the protein CAISEFRGTDTQYF.

The genes are TRBV11-3 and TRBJ2-7, with a weak D call TRBD1 (6 bases). Germline CDR1 SGHNT, CDR2 YENEEA. Trimming stripped 3 bases from V and 0 bases from J, with 12 bases between. This CDR3 has 15 residues. The CDR3 bases are TGTGCCAGCAGCTTCCGGACAGCGAGCTCCTACGAGCAGTACTTC. Its translation: CASSFRTASSYEQYF. The full variable domain, with the rest looked up from reference TRBV11-3 and TRBJ2-7, is EAGVVQSPRYKIIEKKQPVAFWCNPISGHNTLYWYLQNLGQGPELLIRYENEEAVDDSQLPKDRFSAERLKGVDSTLKIQPAELGDSAVYLCASSFRTASSYEQYFGPGTRLTVT.

The chain uses TRBV28 and TRBJ1-2, with 9 bases identical to TRBD1. The V gene end was trimmed by 2 bases and the J gene end by 4 bases; junction bases not matched to a gene: 2. Germline-derived CDR1 and CDR2 are MDHEN and SYDVKM. CDR3 length: 14 amino acids. Written as DNA, the CDR3 is TGTGCCAGCAGTTTACAGACAGGGGGCTATGGCTACACCTTC. Encoded protein: CASSLQTGGYGYTF.

The chain is built from TRBV19 and TRBJ2-7; D is uncertain. From germline, CDR1 is LNHDA and CDR2 SQIVND (reference sequence). The CDR3 loop spans 14 amino acids. V was shortened by 3 bases and J by 1 base, with 10 bases between the two germline ends. The CDR3 DNA reads as TGTGCCAGTAGTATCGAATACGGATCCTACGAGCAGTACTTC. Translated, it gives CASSIEYGSYEQYF.

This clone was detected a few times. The CDR3 DNA reads as TGTGCCAGCAGCCAAGGGGACAGTTATGGCTACACCTTC. This translates into CASSQGDSYGYTF. The chain carries TRBV4-2 and TRBJ1-2; TRBD1 matches 7 bases. From germline, CDR1 is LGHNA and CDR2 YNFKEQ. V dropped 1 base and J dropped 5; count of bases not matched to a gene: 1. This CDR3 region has 13 residues.

This clone occurred a few times. The rearrangement joins TRBV5-1 to TRBJ1-2, with 9 bases identical to TRBD1. After removal of 4 bases from V and 8 bases from J, the junction contained 12 bases not matched to a gene. This CDR3 spans 15 amino acids. Germline CDR1 and CDR2: SGHRS and YFSETQ. This CDR3 reads CASSQTGQGHPGYTF. Here the CDR3 DNA reads TGCGCCAGCAGCCAAACGGGACAGGGCCATCCGGGCTACACCTTC. The full variable domain, completed using reference TRBV5-1 and TRBJ1-2, is KAGVTQTPRYLIKTRGQQVTLSCSPISGHRSVSWYQQTPGQGLQFLFEYFSETQRNKGNFPGRFSGRQFSNSRSEMNVSTLELGDSALYLCASSQTGQGHPGYTFGSGTRLTVV.

The chain links TRBV5-1 to TRBJ2-2; D possibly corresponds to TRBD2 (5 bases). From germline, CDR1 is SGHRS and CDR2 YFSETQ. This CDR3 has 15 residues. V lost 7 bases, J lost 1 base, and 14 bases lay in between. CDR3 loop: CASGTGFENTGELFF. The CDR3 nucleotides are TGCGCCAGCGGTACGGGATTTGAGAACACCGGGGAGCTGTTTTTT.

The V and J genes are TRBV6-5 and TRBJ2-7, with D possibly TRBD2 on 6 matching bases. Looked up from germline, CDR1 is MNHEY and CDR2 is SVGAGI. The CDR3 is 15 residues long. Trimming cost V 2 bases and J 0 bases, with 11 bases left between them. In DNA form, the CDR3 reads TGTGCCAGCAGTTACGACGGGAGTAGCTCCTACGAGCAGTACTTC. It translates to CASSYDGSSSYEQYF.

This clone appeared a few times. Other nucleotide sequences from this sample produce the same CDR3. V gene TRBV19 combines with J gene TRBJ1-5; 7 bases align to TRBD1. There are 16 residues in the CDR3. Germline loops: CDR1 LNHDA, CDR2 SQIVND (reference sequence). After removal of 6 bases from V and 1 base from J, the junction contained 9 bases not matched to a gene. CDR3 bases: TGTGCCAGTAGGCCAACAGGGACAGTGAGCAATCAGCCCCAGCATTTT. Its translation: CASRPTGTVSNQPQHF.

The V gene is TRBV11-2, the J gene TRBJ2-7; D is possibly TRBD2 (5 bases). In germline, CDR1 is SGHAT, CDR2 FQNNGV. The CDR3 spans 15 residues. V was cut by 2 bases and J by 5 bases, with 16 bases left in between. CDR3 DNA sequence: TGTGCCAGCAGCTTATTCCACCGTACTAGGGACGAGCAGTACTTC. Protein sequence: CASSLFHRTRDEQYF.

CDR3 residues: CASSVVLAGGEQYF. The CDR3 DNA follows: TGTGCCAGCAGCGTAGTTCTAGCGGGAGGCGAGCAGTACTTC. The chain links TRBV9 to TRBJ2-7; 11 nucleotides line up with TRBD2. With 0 bases clipped from V and 6 bases from J, the junction kept 2 bases outside the gene matches. Per germline, CDR1 SGDLS and CDR2 YYNGEE. CDR3 length equals 14 residues.

Regarding this clone: Other DNA sequences in the sample encode the same CDR3. The V gene is TRBV7-8, the J gene TRBJ2-1; possible D gene TRBD1, 6 bases. Germline CDR1 is SGHVS and CDR2 is FQNEAQ. The CDR3 runs 15 residues. With 1 base removed from V and 1 base from J, the gap between germline ends came to 8 bases. The chain's CDR3 is CASSLERGSYNEQFF. CDR3 sequence (DNA): TGTGCCAGCAGCTTAGAAAGGGGGTCCTACAATGAGCAGTTCTTC.

V and J are TRBV27 and TRBJ1-1; D remains ambiguous. The CDR3 extends over 13 amino acids. Germline V gives CDR1 MNHEY, CDR2 SMNVEV (reference sequence). V was pared by 4 bases and J by 4 bases, with 10 bases between. CDR3 protein: CASSYAVSTEAFF. The CDR3, as DNA: TGTGCCAGCAGTTATGCGGTTTCCACTGAAGCTTTCTTT.

The chain combines TRBV4-1 with TRBJ2-6; D remains unclear. V gave up 0 bases and J gave up 4 bases, with 4 bases separating them. The germline V gene has CDR1 MGHRA and CDR2 YSYEKL. This CDR3 region has 14 residues. The CDR3 sequence is CASSQESGANVLTF. The CDR3 DNA reads TGCGCCAGCAGCCAAGAATCCGGGGCCAACGTCCTGACTTTC.